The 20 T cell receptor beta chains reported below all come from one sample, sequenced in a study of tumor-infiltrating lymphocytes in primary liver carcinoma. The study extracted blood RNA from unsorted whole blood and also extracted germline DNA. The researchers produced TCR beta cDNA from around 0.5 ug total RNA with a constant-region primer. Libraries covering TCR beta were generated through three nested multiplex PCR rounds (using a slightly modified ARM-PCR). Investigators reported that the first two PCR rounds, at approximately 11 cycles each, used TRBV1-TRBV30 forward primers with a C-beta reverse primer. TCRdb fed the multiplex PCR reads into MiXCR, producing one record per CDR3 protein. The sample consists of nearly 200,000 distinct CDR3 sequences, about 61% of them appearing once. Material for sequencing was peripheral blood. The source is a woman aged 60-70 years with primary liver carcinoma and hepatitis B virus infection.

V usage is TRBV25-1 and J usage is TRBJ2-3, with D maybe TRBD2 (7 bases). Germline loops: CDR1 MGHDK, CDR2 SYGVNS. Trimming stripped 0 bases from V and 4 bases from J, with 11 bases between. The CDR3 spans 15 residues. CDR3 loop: CASSEYGGGSDTQYF. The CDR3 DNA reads TGTGCCAGCAGTGAATATGGGGGGGGCTCAGATACGCAGTATTTT.

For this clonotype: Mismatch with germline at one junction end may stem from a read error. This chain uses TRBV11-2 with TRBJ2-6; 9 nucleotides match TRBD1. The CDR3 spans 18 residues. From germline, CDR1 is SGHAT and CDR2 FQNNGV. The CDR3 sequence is CACSAWDRVISGANVLTF. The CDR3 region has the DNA TGTGCCTGCAGCGCCTGGGACAGGGTTATCTCTGGGGCCAACGTCCTGACTTTC.

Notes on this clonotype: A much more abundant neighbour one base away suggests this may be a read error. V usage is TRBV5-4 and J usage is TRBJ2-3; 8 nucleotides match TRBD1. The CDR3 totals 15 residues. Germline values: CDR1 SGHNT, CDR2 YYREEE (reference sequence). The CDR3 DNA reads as TGTACCAGCAGCTTTCGGGACAGGAGCACAGATACGCAGTATTTT. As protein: CTSSFRDRSTDTQYF.

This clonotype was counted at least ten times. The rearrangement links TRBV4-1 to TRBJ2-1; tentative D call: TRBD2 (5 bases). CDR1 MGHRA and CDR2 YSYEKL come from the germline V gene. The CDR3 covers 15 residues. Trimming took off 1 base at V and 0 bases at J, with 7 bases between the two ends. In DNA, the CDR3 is TGCGCCAGCAGCCAAGGGACTTTCTCCTACAATGAGCAGTTCTTC. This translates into CASSQGTFSYNEQFF.

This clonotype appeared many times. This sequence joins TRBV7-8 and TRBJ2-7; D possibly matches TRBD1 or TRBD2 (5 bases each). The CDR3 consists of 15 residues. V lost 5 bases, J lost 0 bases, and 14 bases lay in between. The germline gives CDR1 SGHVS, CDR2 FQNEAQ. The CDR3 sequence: CASSAHRDGSYEQYF. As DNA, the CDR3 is TGTGCCAGCAGCGCCCACCGGGACGGCTCCTACGAGCAGTACTTC. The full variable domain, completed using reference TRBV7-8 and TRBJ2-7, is GAGVSQSPRYKVAKRGQDVALRCDPISGHVSLFWYQQALGQGPEFLTYFQNEAQLDKSGLPSDRFFAERPEGSVSTLKIQRTQQEDSAVYLCASSAHRDGSYEQYFGPGTRLTVT.

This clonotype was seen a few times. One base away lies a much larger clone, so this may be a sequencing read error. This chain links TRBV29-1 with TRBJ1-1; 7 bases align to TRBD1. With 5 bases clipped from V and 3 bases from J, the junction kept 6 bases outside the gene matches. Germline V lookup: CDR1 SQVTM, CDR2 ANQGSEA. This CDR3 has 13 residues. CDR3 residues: CSVLQGLDTEAFF. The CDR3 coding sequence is TGCAGCGTTTTACAGGGGCTCGACACTGAAGCTTTCTTT.

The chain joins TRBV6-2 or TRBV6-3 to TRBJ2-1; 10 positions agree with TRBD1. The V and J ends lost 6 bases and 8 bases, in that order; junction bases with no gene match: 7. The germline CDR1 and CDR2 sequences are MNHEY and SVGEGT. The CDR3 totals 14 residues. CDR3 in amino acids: CASSQIGQGDEQFF. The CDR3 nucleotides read TGTGCCAGCAGCCAAATAGGACAGGGGGATGAGCAGTTCTTC.

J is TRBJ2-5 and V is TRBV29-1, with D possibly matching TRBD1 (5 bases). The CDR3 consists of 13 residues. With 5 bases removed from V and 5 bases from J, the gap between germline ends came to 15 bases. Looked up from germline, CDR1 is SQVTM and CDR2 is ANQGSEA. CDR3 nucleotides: TGCAGCGTTACTCAGGGTCTTCTTGAGACCCAGTACTTC. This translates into CSVTQGLLETQYF.

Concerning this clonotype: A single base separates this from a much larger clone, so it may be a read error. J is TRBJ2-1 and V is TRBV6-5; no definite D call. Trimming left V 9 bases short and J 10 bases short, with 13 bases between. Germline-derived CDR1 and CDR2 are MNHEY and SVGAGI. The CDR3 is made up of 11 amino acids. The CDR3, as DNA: TGTGCCAGTGACACGACACGGGAGCAGTTCTTC. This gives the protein CASDTTREQFF.

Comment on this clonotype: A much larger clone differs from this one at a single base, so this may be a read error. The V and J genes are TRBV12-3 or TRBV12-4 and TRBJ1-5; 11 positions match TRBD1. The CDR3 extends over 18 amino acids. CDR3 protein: CASSLRELGQGESKPRHF. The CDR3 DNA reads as TGTGCCAGCAGTTTAAGGGAGTTGGGACAGGGGGAATCAAAGCCCCGGCATTTT.

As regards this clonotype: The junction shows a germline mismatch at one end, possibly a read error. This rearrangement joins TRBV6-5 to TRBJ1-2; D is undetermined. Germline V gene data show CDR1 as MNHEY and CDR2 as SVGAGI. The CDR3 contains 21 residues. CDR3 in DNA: TGTGCCATCAGTTACTTTCCAGTTAGCTACGCGGCCCCCGTAATAGGCTATGGCTACGCCTTC. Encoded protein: CAISYFPVSYAAPVIGYGYAF.

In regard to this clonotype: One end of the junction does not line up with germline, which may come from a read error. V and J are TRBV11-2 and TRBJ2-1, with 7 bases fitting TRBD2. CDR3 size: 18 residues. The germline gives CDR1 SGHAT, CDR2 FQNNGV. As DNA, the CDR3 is TGTGCCAACAGCTCAGAGGCGAGCGGGACTTTATTCTACAATGAGCAGTTCTTC. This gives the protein CANSSEASGTLFYNEQFF.

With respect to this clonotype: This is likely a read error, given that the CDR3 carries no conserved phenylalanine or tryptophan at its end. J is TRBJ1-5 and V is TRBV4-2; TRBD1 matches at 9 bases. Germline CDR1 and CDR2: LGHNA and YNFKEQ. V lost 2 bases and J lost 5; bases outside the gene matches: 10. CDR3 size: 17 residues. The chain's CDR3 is CASSQTAGTGSDQPQHS. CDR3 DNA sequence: TGTGCCAGCAGCCAAACAGCCGGGACAGGGTCGGATCAGCCCCAGCATTCT.

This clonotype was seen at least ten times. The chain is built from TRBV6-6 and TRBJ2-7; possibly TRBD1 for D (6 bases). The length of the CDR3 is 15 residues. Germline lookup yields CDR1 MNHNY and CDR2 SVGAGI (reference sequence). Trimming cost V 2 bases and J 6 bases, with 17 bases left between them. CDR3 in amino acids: CASSYATQGPGEQYF. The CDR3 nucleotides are TGTGCCAGCAGTTACGCGACACAGGGCCCGGGCGAGCAGTACTTC.

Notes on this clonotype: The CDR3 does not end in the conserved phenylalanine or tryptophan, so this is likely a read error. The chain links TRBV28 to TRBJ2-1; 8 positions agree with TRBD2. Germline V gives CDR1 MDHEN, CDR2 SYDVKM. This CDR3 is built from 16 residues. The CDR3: CASTSGRDFFRNDQFS. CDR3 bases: TGTGCCAGCACCAGCGGGAGAGATTTCTTTAGGAATGATCAGTTCTCC.

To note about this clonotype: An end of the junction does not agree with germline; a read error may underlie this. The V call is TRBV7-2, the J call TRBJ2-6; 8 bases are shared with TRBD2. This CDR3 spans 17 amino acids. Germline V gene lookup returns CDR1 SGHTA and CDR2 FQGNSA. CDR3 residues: CASSSSGRISGTNVLTF. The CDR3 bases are TGTGCCAGCAGCTCCAGCGGGAGAATTTCTGGGACCAACGTCCTGACTTTC. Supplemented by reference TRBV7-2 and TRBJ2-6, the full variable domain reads GAGVSQSPSNKVTEKGKDVELRCDPISGHTALYWYRQSLGQGLEFLIYFQGNSAPDKSGLPSDRFSAERTGGSVSTLTIQRTQQEDSAVYLCASSSSGRISGTNVLTFGAGSRLTVL.

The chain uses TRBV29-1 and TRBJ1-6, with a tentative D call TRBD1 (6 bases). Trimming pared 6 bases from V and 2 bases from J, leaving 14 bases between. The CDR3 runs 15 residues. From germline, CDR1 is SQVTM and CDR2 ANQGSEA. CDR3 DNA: TGCAGCGTCCGGACAGACAACCCCTATAATTCACCCCTCCACTTT. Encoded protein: CSVRTDNPYNSPLHF.

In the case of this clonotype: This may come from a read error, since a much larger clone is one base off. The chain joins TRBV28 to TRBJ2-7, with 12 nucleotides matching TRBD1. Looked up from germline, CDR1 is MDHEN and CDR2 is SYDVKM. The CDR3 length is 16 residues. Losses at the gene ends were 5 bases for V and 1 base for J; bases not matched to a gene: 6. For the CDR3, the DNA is TGTGCCAGCAGTATCCGGGACAGGGGGCTATCCTACGAGCAGTACTTC. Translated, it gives CASSIRDRGLSYEQYF.

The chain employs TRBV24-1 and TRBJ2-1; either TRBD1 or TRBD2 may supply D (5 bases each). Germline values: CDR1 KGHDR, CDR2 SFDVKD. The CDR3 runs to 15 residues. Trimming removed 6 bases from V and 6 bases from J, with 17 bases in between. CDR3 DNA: TGTGCCACCAGTCCTAACCGGGGCAGGACCAATGAGCAGTTCTTC. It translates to CATSPNRGRTNEQFF.

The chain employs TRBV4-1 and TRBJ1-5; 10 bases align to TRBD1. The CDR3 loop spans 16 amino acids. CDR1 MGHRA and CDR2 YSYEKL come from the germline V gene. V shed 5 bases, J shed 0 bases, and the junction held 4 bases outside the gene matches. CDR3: CASSSRTGGSNQPQHF. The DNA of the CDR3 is TGCGCCAGCAGCTCTCGGACAGGGGGTAGCAATCAGCCCCAGCATTTT.